One and the same sample provided the 23 T cell receptor beta chains below, sequenced in a study of blood T cells in healthy people across ages. Combining a sample-barcoded 5' primer with a J-beta primer mix, a second PCR ran for about 7 to 11 cycles. TCRdb re-analysed the 5' RACE reads in MiXCR, keeping a single row per CDR3 protein. The table has 1.5 million to 2 million distinct CDR3 sequences, 30% to 35% seen once; the top ten hold about 11%. Material for sequencing was blood. The receptors were sampled from a woman aged 25 to 45 in good health.

This clonotype was recorded at least ten times. The chain joins TRBV2 to TRBJ2-3, with TRBD2 matching over 7 bases. With V trimmed by 4 bases and J by 0 bases, 4 bases remained unmatched. The germline CDR1 and CDR2 sequences are SNHLY and FYNNEI. CDR3 length: 15 residues. The CDR3: CASSASGASTDTQYF. The CDR3 DNA reads as TGTGCCAGCAGTGCCAGCGGGGCTAGCACAGATACGCAGTATTTT.

This clonotype was seen a handful of times. The rearrangement uses TRBV2 and TRBJ2-1, with 9 bases lining up with TRBD2. V lost 11 bases to trimming and J lost 4 bases; unmatched junction nucleotides: 9. Germline V gives CDR1 SNHLY, CDR2 FYNNEI. The CDR3 loop spans 14 amino acids. In DNA form, the CDR3 reads TGTGCCGCAGGGTGGAGCGGGAGGTACAATGAGCAGTTCTTC. This codes for CAAGWSGRYNEQFF.

V is TRBV10-3 and J is TRBJ1-1, with TRBD1 matching over 7 bases. Germline CDR1 ENHRY, CDR2 SYGVKD. The CDR3 extends over 14 amino acids. The V segment lost 4 bases and the J segment 1 base; nucleotides outside the gene matches: 3. The CDR3 reads CAISVRDRNTEAFF. The CDR3 DNA sequence: TGTGCCATCAGTGTACGGGACAGGAACACTGAAGCTTTCTTT.

This clonotype has a handful of counts. The chain combines TRBV9 with TRBJ2-5; tentatively, D is TRBD1 (6 bases). The CDR3 extends over 14 amino acids. Per the germline V gene, CDR1 is SGDLS and CDR2 is YYNGEE. V lost 0 bases to trimming and J lost 5 bases, with 11 bases between them. CDR3 sequence reads: CASSVAQGSETQYF. CDR3 nucleotides: TGTGCCAGCAGCGTAGCTCAGGGGTCGGAGACCCAGTACTTC. Together with reference TRBV9 and TRBJ2-5, the CDR3 gives the full variable domain: DSGVTQTPKHLITATGQRVTLRCSPRSGDLSVYWYQQSLDQGLQFLIQYYNGEERAKGNILERFSAQQFPDLHSELNLSSLELGDSALYFCASSVAQGSETQYFGPGTRLLVL.

This clonotype was detected only a few times. The chain carries TRBV5-1 and TRBJ2-2; D unresolved. CDR3 size: 15 residues. Germline CDR1 reads SGHRS; CDR2 reads YFSETQ. The V and J ends lost 1 base and 4 bases respectively, with 11 bases between them. CDR3 residues: CASSLWKGGTGELFF. CDR3 nucleotide sequence: TGCGCCAGCAGCTTGTGGAAAGGCGGCACCGGGGAGCTGTTTTTT.

The chain carries TRBV28 and TRBJ1-5; 7 bases match TRBD1. J lost 4 bases, V lost 6 bases, and 15 bases had no gene match. The CDR3 length is 17 residues. Germline loops: CDR1 MDHEN, CDR2 SYDVKM. CDR3 nucleotides: TGTGCCAGCAGACTCCGGGACAGCCACATCCCTAATCAGCCCCAGCATTTT. It yields the protein CASRLRDSHIPNQPQHF.

Concerning this clonotype: This may be a read error: a much more frequent sequence differs by one nucleotide. The rearrangement uses TRBV29-1 and TRBJ2-7; 7 nucleotides align to TRBD2. This CDR3 is built from 17 residues. The germline CDR1 and CDR2 sequences are SQVTM and ANQGSEA. V lost 4 bases, J lost 0 bases, and 15 bases stayed unmatched. The CDR3 bases are TGCAGCGTTGGGGGGGGACCCATCAACAAAAACTCCTACGAGCAGTACTTC. Protein: CSVGGGPINKNSYEQYF.

Ten or more counts support this clonotype. The J gene is TRBJ2-1, the V gene TRBV4-1, with 11 bases that match TRBD2. With V trimmed by 2 bases and J by 7 bases, 7 bases remained unmatched. Germline-derived CDR1 and CDR2 are MGHRA and YSYEKL. The CDR3 totals 16 residues. The CDR3 coding sequence is TGCGCCAGCAGCCAATTGCTAGCGGGGGGTGCTAATGAGCAGTTCTTC. Translated: CASSQLLAGGANEQFF.

V and J are TRBV12-3 or TRBV12-4 and TRBJ2-1; 10 bases are shared with TRBD2. The CDR3 covers 16 residues. V lost 5 bases to trimming and J lost 4 bases; unmatched junction nucleotides: 8. CDR3 region: CASSRSGTSVYNEQFF. CDR3 bases: TGTGCCAGCAGTCGATCCGGGACTAGCGTGTACAATGAGCAGTTCTTC.

This chain uses TRBV4-1 with TRBJ2-5; the match to TRBD2 covers 7 bases. The CDR3 is 13 amino acids. Germline-derived CDR1 and CDR2 are MGHRA and YSYEKL. The V and J ends lost 8 bases and 5 bases, in that order; junction bases with no gene match: 8. CDR3 sequence (DNA): TGCGCCAGCGGCCCTCGGGAGGTGGAGACCCAGTACTTC. Translation: CASGPREVETQYF.

This clonotype was observed a few times. The rearrangement uses TRBV7-9 and TRBJ1-1, with a tentative D call TRBD1 (6 bases). The V gene lost 8 bases and the J gene lost 5 bases, with 15 bases spanning the gap. CDR3 length equals 13 residues. The V gene's germline CDR1 is SEHNR and CDR2 FQNEAQ (reference sequence). The CDR3 reads CASRKRGATEAFF. The CDR3 nucleotides read TGTGCCAGCCGTAAAAGGGGGGCGACTGAAGCTTTCTTT.

V gene TRBV7-6 combines with J gene TRBJ2-4; 9 bases are shared with TRBD2. From germline, CDR1 is SGHVS and CDR2 FNYEAQ. The CDR3 spans 16 residues. Trimming took 5 bases from V and 13 from J; bases not matched to a gene: 18. The CDR3 loop is CASSPRIAGGPREQYF. CDR3 DNA sequence: TGTGCCAGCAGCCCAAGGATTGCGGGAGGGCCCCGGGAGCAGTACTTC.

For this clonotype: Given a much more abundant clone one base away, this may be a read error. The genes are TRBV6-5 and TRBJ2-3; D is possibly TRBD1 or TRBD2 (6 bases each). Germline values: CDR1 MNHEY, CDR2 SVGAGI. This CDR3 spans 18 amino acids. CDR3 sequence: CASSYPTTRGSSTDKQYF. The CDR3 DNA sequence: TGTGCCAGCAGTTACCCTACGACTAGGGGGTCTAGCACAGATAAGCAGTATTTT.

This chain connects TRBV6-6 to TRBJ2-1, with TRBD2 identical over 10 bases. CDR1 is MNHNY and CDR2 is SVGAGI in the germline V gene (reference sequence). This CDR3 contains 16 residues. Losses at the gene ends were 7 bases for V and 6 bases for J; bases not matched to a gene: 12. The CDR3 loop reads CASTLGLAGVGNEQFF. CDR3 DNA sequence: TGTGCCAGCACCCTAGGGCTAGCGGGAGTGGGCAATGAGCAGTTCTTC.

On this clonotype: At one boundary the junction diverges from the germline segment, which might be a read error. The chain combines TRBV20-1 with TRBJ1-2, with D hard to call. The CDR3 covers 13 residues. Germline CDR1 and CDR2: DFQATT and SNEGSKA (reference sequence). CDR3 nucleotide sequence: TGCAGTGCTAAGGACCCCGAAAGCTATGACTACACCTTC. It translates to CSAKDPESYDYTF.

This clonotype was counted at least ten times. The DNA for the CDR3 is TGCAGTGCTAGACCATACGAGCAGTACTTC. Residues: CSARPYEQYF. V usage is TRBV20-1 and J usage is TRBJ2-7; the D is unclear. Germline V gene lookup returns CDR1 DFQATT and CDR2 SNEGSKA (reference sequence). This CDR3 region has 10 residues. Between the trimmed V and J ends, which lost 2 bases and 4 bases, there was a span of 3 bases.

This clonotype was counted ten times or more. The chain links TRBV12-3 or TRBV12-4 to TRBJ2-5, with D possibly TRBD1 on 6 matching bases. Trimming shortened V by 5 bases and J by 2 bases, and 12 bases separated the two germline ends. The CDR3 covers 14 residues. In nucleotides, the CDR3 is TGTGCCAGCAGTCGGCGGACAGAACAAGAGACCCAGTACTTC. Translation gives CASSRRTEQETQYF.

V and J are TRBV6-5 and TRBJ2-5; D tentatively fits TRBD1 or TRBD2 (7 bases each). Germline V CDR1 and CDR2: MNHEY, SVGAGI. The CDR3 contains 14 residues. V was cut by 5 bases and J by 6 bases, with 16 bases left in between. For the CDR3, the DNA is TGTGCCAGCAGTCTCAGGGGGGGTTTGCAGACCCAGTACTTC. This gives the protein CASSLRGGLQTQYF.

The count of this clonotype is one. CDR3 amino acids: CSAPDRARGSPLHF. In DNA, the CDR3 is TGCAGTGCTCCTGACAGGGCCAGGGGGTCACCCCTCCACTTT. The chain uses TRBV20-1 and TRBJ1-6; 7 nucleotides match TRBD1. The V gene's germline CDR1 is DFQATT and CDR2 SNEGSKA (reference sequence). V trimming: 5 bases; J trimming: 10 bases; junction bases outside the gene matches: 11. The CDR3 is 14 amino acids.

The gene calls are TRBV6-1 and TRBJ2-3; 10 bases are shared with TRBD1. The CDR3 spans 15 residues. CDR1 is MNHNS and CDR2 is SASEGT in the germline V gene. The junction had 8 bases not matched to a gene; V was cut back by 8 bases and J by 3 bases. The CDR3 loop reads CASGDGTGVTDTQYF. In nucleotides, the CDR3 is TGTGCCAGCGGGGATGGGACAGGGGTTACAGATACGCAGTATTTT.

This clonotype has only a few counts. The V call is TRBV28, the J call TRBJ2-7; D perhaps matches TRBD1 (5 bases). The CDR3 is made up of 14 amino acids. Germline V gene data show CDR1 as MDHEN and CDR2 as SYDVKM. V was cut by 6 bases and J by 3 bases, with 15 bases left in between. The CDR3 nucleotides are TGTGCCAGCAGGGAAGGACATAAGATCTACGAGCAGTACTTC. Translated: CASREGHKIYEQYF.

The genes are TRBV5-6 and TRBJ2-1; weak D call: TRBD2 (5 bases). V was shortened by 3 bases and J by 8 bases, with 18 bases between the two germline ends. The germline CDR1 and CDR2 sequences are SGHDT and YYEEEE. The CDR3 spans 15 residues. DNA of the CDR3: TGTGCCAGCAGCTCGGACTTAGCCGGTATCGATGAGCAGTTCTTC. This sequence encodes CASSSDLAGIDEQFF.

The chain has TRBV20-1 and TRBJ1-2; no clear D. Between the trimmed V and J ends, which lost 5 bases and 3 bases, there was a span of 13 bases. CDR3 size: 13 residues. CDR1 is DFQATT and CDR2 is SNEGSKA in the germline V gene (reference sequence). As DNA, the CDR3 is TGCAGTGCTCCTCAGCGAGAATACTATGGCTACACCTTC. This gives the protein CSAPQREYYGYTF.